This T cell receptor (beta chain) was sequenced during a study of control samples from healthy donors and cancer patients. V gave up 6 bases and J gave up 6 bases; unmatched junction bases: 8. CDR3 length equals 14 residues. Germline CDR1 and CDR2: MNHEY and SMNVEV (reference sequence). The protocol was immunoSEQ multiplex PCR, while the TCRdb copy is restricted to in-frame clones and leaves out a portion. The table records about 130,000 clones, roughly 94% of them present only once. The chain combines TRBV27 with TRBJ1-2; 9 positions match TRBD1. This clonotype was obtained from a man aged 55 to 70 with colorectal cancer. Sequencing was performed on PBMCs. The CDR3 spells CASSTHRGRNGYTF. CDR3 sequence (DNA): TGTGCCAGCAGCACCCACAGGGGGCGGAATGGCTACACCTTC.